The 8 T cell receptor beta chains below all came from one sample that was sequenced in a study of shared clonotypes between healthy human individuals. CD45RO-negative cells were positively selected for CCR7, leaving out terminally differentiated effector memory CD45RA+ cells. Using immunoSEQ multiplex PCR, the repertoire was profiled, and TCRdb retains in-frame clones only, with some absent. The sample lists about 2.1 million clones; 93% were seen once. Sequencing input: naive CD8+ T cells from PBMCs. The receptor source for this set is a young man in good health. Some clones in this sample may be carry-over from other donors' samples.

This clone was detected once. The chain carries TRBV9 and TRBJ1-1, with a weak D call TRBD1 (5 bases). Trimming pared 6 bases from V and 10 bases from J, leaving 22 bases between. Germline V gene sequence: CDR1 SGDLS, CDR2 YYNGEE. The CDR3 contains 14 residues. As DNA, the CDR3 is TGTGCCAGCACCCAAGGGGATTGGGGGGAAGGAGCTTTCTTT. Its protein product is CASTQGDWGEGAFF.

The chain employs TRBV7-7 and TRBJ2-7; TRBD2 matches 16 bases. J gave up 6 bases and V 5 bases, and 7 bases lay outside the gene matches. Per the germline V gene, CDR1 is SSHAT and CDR2 is FNYEAQ (reference sequence). CDR3 length: 16 amino acids. The CDR3 sequence is CASSPGTSGRASEQYF. CDR3 in DNA: TGTGCCAGCAGCCCAGGGACTAGCGGGAGGGCCTCCGAGCAGTACTTC.

The chain links TRBV6-1 to TRBJ2-7; possible D gene TRBD1, 6 bases. Trimming pared 0 bases from V and 3 bases from J, leaving 9 bases between. There are 14 residues in the CDR3. CDR1 is MNHNS, CDR2 SASEGT, per germline. The CDR3 here is CASSEALRGYEQYF. In DNA, the CDR3 is TGTGCCAGCAGTGAAGCGCTCAGGGGCTACGAGCAGTACTTC.

This clone was seen a single time. This chain connects TRBV9 to TRBJ2-1; TRBD1 matches 7 bases. The CDR3 is 16 residues long. Germline loops: CDR1 SGDLS, CDR2 YYNGEE. The junction had 12 bases not matched to a gene; V was cut back by 1 base and J by 8 bases. The CDR3 DNA is TGTGCCAGCAGCGTACCTTACAGGGACAGAGGGGATGAGCAGTTCTTC. Residues: CASSVPYRDRGDEQFF.

The chain recombines TRBV18 with TRBJ2-1; 12 nucleotides line up with TRBD2. This CDR3 spans 17 amino acids. Unmatched junction bases numbered 6, after V lost 0 bases and J lost 6 bases. Germline V CDR1 and CDR2: KGHSH, LQKENI. In nucleotides, the CDR3 is TGTGCCAGCTCACCACCGGGACTAGCGGGCCTCGTCAATGAGCAGTTCTTC. It translates to CASSPPGLAGLVNEQFF.

The chain uses TRBV15 and TRBJ2-7; weak D call: TRBD2 (5 bases). The V end was cut by 3 bases, the J end by 4 bases, with 19 bases between. Per germline, CDR1 LNHNV and CDR2 YYDKDF (reference sequence). The CDR3 is 16 amino acids. The CDR3 spells CATSSLESGNPYEQYF. The CDR3 coding sequence is TGTGCCACCAGCAGCCTAGAATCGGGGAACCCTTACGAGCAGTACTTC.

V usage is TRBV9 and J usage is TRBJ2-5; 8 bases align to TRBD2. Germline CDR1 and CDR2: SGDLS and YYNGEE. The CDR3 spans 17 residues. The ends lost 0 bases at V and 1 base at J; junction bases unmatched: 8. The CDR3 DNA reads as TGTGCCAGCAGCGTAGACTTAACTAGCGGCTTCCAAGAGACCCAGTACTTC. Its translation: CASSVDLTSGFQETQYF.

Concerning this clone itself: The identical CDR3 is also encoded by other nucleotide sequences in the sample. The chain uses TRBV7-9 and TRBJ2-3, with 7 bases aligning to TRBD1. Germline lookup yields CDR1 SEHNR and CDR2 FQNEAQ (reference sequence). V lost 5 bases, J lost 3 bases, and 5 bases stayed unmatched. This CDR3 is built from 14 residues. CDR3 DNA sequence: TGTGCCAGCAGCCCCCGACAGGGTACAGATACGCAGTATTTT. Its protein product is CASSPRQGTDTQYF.